The 10 T cell receptor beta chains given below trace back to one sample, sequenced in a study of shared clonotypes between healthy human individuals. Produced via immunoSEQ multiplex PCR; TCRdb's table is partial and in-frame only. The sample comprises 900,000 to 1,200,000 clones, about four fifths of which are singletons, and more than 0.55% rests with the top ten. Sequenced input: memory CD4+ T cells from PBMCs. Subset given: CD45RA-negative fraction. These receptors were taken from a man younger than 30 in good health. Some clones in this sample may be carry-over from other donors' samples.

In this sample, this clone turned up once. V and J are TRBV18 and TRBJ2-2; 11 bases are shared with TRBD2. The trim removed 3 bases at V and 6 bases at J, leaving 12 bases unmatched. The CDR3 extends over 18 amino acids. The germline V gene encodes CDR1 KGHSH and CDR2 LQKENI. The CDR3 nucleotides are TGTGCCAGCTCACCCCTACTAGCGGGAGAAGGGTCAGCCGGGGAGCTGTTTTTT. It specifies CASSPLLAGEGSAGELFF.

The J gene is TRBJ2-4, the V gene TRBV5-1; D is possibly TRBD1 or TRBD2 (5 bases each). Germline V gene data show CDR1 as SGHRS and CDR2 as YFSETQ. This CDR3 region has 16 residues. Trimming removed 4 bases from V and 3 bases from J, with 17 bases in between. The DNA for the CDR3 is TGCGCCAGCAGCCCCACTTGGGGACCGGTCAAAAACATTCAGTACTTC. The encoded protein is CASSPTWGPVKNIQYF.

V is TRBV11-2 and J is TRBJ2-3; D may be TRBD1 or TRBD2 (5 bases each). CDR1 SGHAT and CDR2 FQNNGV come from the germline V gene. Trimming left V 5 bases short and J 2 bases short, with 17 bases between. The CDR3 totals 16 residues. The CDR3 is CASSPGPSRYTDTQYF. CDR3 DNA sequence: TGTGCCAGCAGCCCGGGACCCTCGCGCTACACAGATACGCAGTATTTT.

This chain uses TRBV6-5 with TRBJ1-5; D unclear. CDR1 MNHEY and CDR2 SVGAGI come from the germline V gene. This CDR3 region has 13 residues. V shed 6 bases and J shed 3 bases, with 9 bases lying between them. CDR3 amino acids: CASRGLFNQPQHF. Here the CDR3 DNA reads TGTGCCAGCAGGGGTTTGTTCAATCAGCCCCAGCATTTT.

As DNA, the CDR3 is TGTGCCAGCAGTCAAGCCGGGACTAGCAGATATACGCAGTATTTT. It yields the protein CASSQAGTSRYTQYF. V usage is TRBV28 and J usage is TRBJ2-3; 9 bases line up with TRBD2. Germline-derived CDR1 and CDR2 are MDHEN and SYDVKM. Trimming took 5 bases from V and 7 from J; bases not matched to a gene: 10. The CDR3 covers 15 residues.

This clone was observed once. The rearrangement uses TRBV7-2 and TRBJ1-2; TRBD1 matches at 7 bases. The CDR3 runs 14 residues. Germline V CDR1 and CDR2: SGHTA, FQGNSA. The V segment lost 4 bases and the J segment 7 bases; nucleotides outside the gene matches: 9. CDR3 amino acids: CASSSQGQGAGYTF. In DNA, the CDR3 is TGTGCCAGCAGCTCACAGGGGCAGGGTGCTGGCTACACCTTC.

The CDR3 DNA follows: TGTGCCAGCAGCTTAGGGAACGCGGCAAACGGCTACACCTTC. Protein sequence: CASSLGNAANGYTF. The rearrangement joins TRBV7-2 to TRBJ1-2; unclear D gene. CDR1 SGHTA and CDR2 FQGNSA come from the germline V gene. The V and J ends lost 1 base and 8 bases respectively, with 14 bases between them. The CDR3 length is 14 residues.

This chain joins TRBV4-2 and TRBJ1-2; D gene unclear. V lost 0 bases and J lost 4, with 6 bases in between. The CDR3 sequence is 13 residues long. Germline V gene data show CDR1 as LGHNA and CDR2 as YNFKEQ. The CDR3 loop reads CASSQDMAYGYTF. CDR3 in DNA: TGTGCCAGCAGCCAAGATATGGCCTATGGCTACACCTTC.

This clone appeared a single time. The rearrangement uses TRBV6-5 and TRBJ2-2; D is unclear. The CDR3 runs 12 residues. Germline V CDR1 and CDR2: MNHEY, SVGAGI. V was cut by 5 bases and J by 9 bases, with 10 bases left in between. The CDR3 here is CASSQSSRELFF. In DNA, the CDR3 is TGTGCCAGCAGTCAAAGTAGCCGGGAGCTGTTTTTT.

This clone was found a few times. The rearrangement joins TRBV29-1 to TRBJ1-2; maybe TRBD1 (6 bases). CDR1 is SQVTM, CDR2 ANQGSEA, per germline. This CDR3 is built from 16 residues. The V gene lost 7 bases and the J gene lost 6 bases, with 27 bases spanning the gap. In DNA form, the CDR3 reads TGCAGCGCCACTGGTGGGGGCGCTGGGGTAGTGGATGGCTACACCTTC. This sequence encodes CSATGGGAGVVDGYTF.